Below, 15 T cell receptor beta chains from the same sample are listed, as sequenced in a study of blood T cells in healthy people across ages. Primers used in a second PCR of roughly 6 to 12 cycles were a sample-barcoded 5' primer and a J-beta primer mix. TCRdb re-called the 5' RACE reads with MiXCR, one entry per CDR3 protein. The sample consists of hundreds of thousands of distinct CDR3 sequences, 58% of them appearing once. The specimen sequenced was blood. These receptors were obtained from a man aged 55 to 69 in good health.

A few counts support this clonotype. The junction departs from germline at one end; a sequencing error may be responsible. The chain carries TRBV4-1 and TRBJ2-7; D remains unclear. Germline V lookup: CDR1 MGHRA, CDR2 YSYEKL. The CDR3 spans 12 residues. The CDR3 DNA sequence: TGTGCCAGCAGTCCGCCCTCCTACGAGCAGTACTTC. Translation gives CASSPPSYEQYF.

This clonotype has more than one count but fewer than ten. The chain links TRBV5-1 to TRBJ2-5; TRBD1 matches 7 bases. CDR3 length equals 16 residues. Trimming cost V 0 bases and J 4 bases; bases outside gene matches: 9. Germline lookup yields CDR1 SGHRS and CDR2 YFSETQ. The CDR3 protein is CASSLAGQVGTETQYF. Here the CDR3 DNA reads TGCGCCAGCAGCTTGGCTGGACAGGTGGGGACAGAGACCCAGTACTTC.

V gene TRBV7-2 combines with J gene TRBJ2-4; 9 positions match TRBD1. Matching the DNA end better, TRBJ2-7 makes the J call doubtful. The CDR3 covers 15 residues. Germline V CDR1 and CDR2: SGHTA, FQGNSA. The CDR3 bases are TGTGCCAGCAGCTTAGCTTGGGACAGGGTTGCCGAGCAGTACTTC. It translates to CASSLAWDRVAEQYF.

This clonotype was observed a handful of times. The chain carries TRBV20-1 and TRBJ2-1, with D possibly TRBD1 on 6 matching bases. V was trimmed by 3 bases and J by 12 bases, leaving 15 bases between them. Germline V gives CDR1 DFQATT, CDR2 SNEGSKA (reference sequence). CDR3 length: 12 amino acids. The CDR3 loop is CSARFLGGRQFF. In DNA form, the CDR3 reads TGCAGTGCTAGGTTTTTAGGGGGAAGGCAGTTCTTC.

This chain connects TRBV7-2 to TRBJ2-7; no clear D. This CDR3 is 13 amino acids long. The ends were cut back, 3 bases at V and 4 bases at J, with 10 bases in the middle. Germline V gives CDR1 SGHTA, CDR2 FQGNSA. CDR3 in DNA: TGTGCCAGCAGCTTCACAGTTCCGTACGAGCAGTACTTC. Its translation: CASSFTVPYEQYF. The whole variable domain, filled in from reference TRBV7-2 and TRBJ2-7, reads GAGVSQSPSNKVTEKGKDVELRCDPISGHTALYWYRQSLGQGLEFLIYFQGNSAPDKSGLPSDRFSAERTGGSVSTLTIQRTQQEDSAVYLCASSFTVPYEQYFGPGTRLTVT.

In the case of this clonotype: A much larger clone differs by one base, so this may be a read error. The chain has TRBV3-1 and TRBJ2-3; TRBD1 matches at 8 bases. V lost 2 bases and J lost 2; bases outside the gene matches: 12. The CDR3 length is 18 residues. Germline CDR1 is LGHDT and CDR2 is YNNKEL (reference sequence). CDR3 protein: CASSQIWSGQGDTDTQYF. CDR3 coding DNA: TGTGCCAGCAGCCAAATCTGGAGCGGACAGGGAGACACAGATACGCAGTATTTT.

The rearrangement links TRBV9 to TRBJ2-7; TRBD2 might be the D (6 bases). The last part of the DNA fits TRBJ2-5 better; the J call may be wrong. This CDR3 region has 15 residues. The germline gives CDR1 SGDLS, CDR2 YYNGEE. The CDR3 DNA sequence: TGTGCCAGCAGCGGCGGGGACGGAGGAAGGGAGACCCAGTACTTC. Residues: CASSGGDGGRETQYF.

The chain combines TRBV28 with TRBJ1-1; D remains ambiguous. The CDR3 contains 14 residues. Germline CDR1 is MDHEN and CDR2 is SYDVKM. Trimming cost V 2 bases and J 4 bases, with 11 bases left between them. CDR3 nucleotide sequence: TGTGCCAGCAGTTTAACACTAGGAGGCACTGAAGCTTTCTTT. This sequence encodes CASSLTLGGTEAFF.

This clonotype has a count of ten or more. J is TRBJ1-2 and V is TRBV3-1; D call uncertain. The CDR3 is made up of 11 amino acids. Between the trimmed V and J ends, which lost 2 bases and 6 bases, there was a span of 4 bases. Germline assignment: CDR1 LGHDT and CDR2 YNNKEL (reference sequence). In nucleotides, the CDR3 is TGTGCCAGCAGCCAAAGCCATGGCTACACCTTC. This codes for CASSQSHGYTF.

V gene TRBV7-4 combines with J gene TRBJ2-7; 8 bases agree with TRBD1. CDR1 SGHVT and CDR2 SQSDAQ come from the germline V gene. After removal of 6 bases from V and 3 bases from J, the junction contained 7 bases not matched to a gene. CDR3 length: 14 residues. CDR3 coding DNA: TGTGCCAGCAGTGACCGAGGACAGGGCTACGAGCAGTACTTC. As protein: CASSDRGQGYEQYF.

The V gene is TRBV6-1, the J gene TRBJ1-6; weak D call: TRBD1 (5 bases). Deletions cut 3 bases from V and 6 bases from J, with 15 bases between. In germline, CDR1 is MNHNS, CDR2 SASEGT. This CDR3 region has 16 residues. Here the CDR3 DNA reads TGTGCCAGCAGTGAGCAGGGCCAGGTCCGTAATTCACCCCTCCACTTT. As protein: CASSEQGQVRNSPLHF.

This sequence joins TRBV25-1 and TRBJ1-2, with D possibly matching TRBD1 (5 bases). The CDR3 has 16 residues. The V and J ends lost 5 bases and 2 bases respectively, with 18 bases between them. CDR1 and CDR2 from the germline V gene are MGHDK and SYGVNS. CDR3 residues: CASSSHRGDSNYGYTF. CDR3 nucleotide sequence: TGTGCCAGCAGTAGCCATCGCGGGGACTCAAACTATGGCTACACCTTC.

A few counts support this clonotype. As DNA, the CDR3 is TGTGCCAGCAGCCTCCAGGAGAATCAGCCCCAGCATTTT. Protein: CASSLQENQPQHF. This chain connects TRBV7-2 to TRBJ1-5; D not resolved. CDR1 is SGHTA, CDR2 FQGNSA, per germline. V lost 5 bases and J lost 4, with 9 bases in between. CDR3 length: 13 amino acids.

The rearrangement uses TRBV5-1 and TRBJ2-5; TRBD1 agrees at 9 bases. Looked up from germline, CDR1 is SGHRS and CDR2 is YFSETQ. This CDR3 is 13 amino acids long. Losses at the gene ends were 6 bases for V and 3 bases for J; bases not matched to a gene: 3. This chain's CDR3 is CASIWTGEETQYF. CDR3 nucleotides: TGCGCCAGCATCTGGACAGGGGAAGAGACCCAGTACTTC.

Of note for this clonotype: One end of the junction fails to match germline, which may point to a read error. J is TRBJ1-2 and V is TRBV7-6; TRBD1 agrees at 8 bases. The V gene's germline CDR1 is SGHVS and CDR2 FNYEAQ. The CDR3 has 16 amino acids. CDR3 DNA: TGTGCCAGCATCTTAGAAGATGGCAGGGGGCTGGATGGCTACACCTTC. As protein: CASILEDGRGLDGYTF.